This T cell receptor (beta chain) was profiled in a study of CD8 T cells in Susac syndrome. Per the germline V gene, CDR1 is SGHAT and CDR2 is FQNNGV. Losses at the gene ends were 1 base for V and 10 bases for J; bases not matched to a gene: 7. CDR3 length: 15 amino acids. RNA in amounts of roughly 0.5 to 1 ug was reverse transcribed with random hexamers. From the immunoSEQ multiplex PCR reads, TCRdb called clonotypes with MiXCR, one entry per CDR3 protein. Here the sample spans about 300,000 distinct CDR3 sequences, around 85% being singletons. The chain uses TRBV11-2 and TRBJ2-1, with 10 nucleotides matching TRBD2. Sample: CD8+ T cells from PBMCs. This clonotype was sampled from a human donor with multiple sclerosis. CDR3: CASSLALAGVKEQFF. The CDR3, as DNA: TGTGCCAGCAGCTTAGCGCTAGCGGGAGTAAAAGAGCAGTTCTTC. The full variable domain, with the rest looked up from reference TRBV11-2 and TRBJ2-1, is EAGVAQSPRYKIIEKRQSVAFWCNPISGHATLYWYQQILGQGPKLLIQFQNNGVVDDSQLPKDRFSAERLKGVDSTLKIQPAKLEDSAVYLCASSLALAGVKEQFFGPGTRLTVL.